This TCR beta chain was sequenced during a study of shared clonotypes between healthy human individuals (dated by TCRdb to about 2020). About the study as a whole: Three men and a couple of women, aged 18 to 49 years, made up the cohort. For each donor, CD4 naive and CD4 memory were each run on three plates, CD8 naive on two plates, and CD8 memory on one plate. The study deeply sequenced blood TCR repertoires of about five healthy adults to estimate repertoire size and the extent of clonotype sharing between individuals. Libraries were prepared and TCR repertoires were sequenced by different laboratories using diverse techniques, in order to increase sequencing depth and limit assay-specific biases. Leukapheresis yielded between about 0.85 and 9 billion PBMCs per donor. Overall study results and their limits: Sampling was restricted to blood, and TCR repertoires in tissue are likely to differ from TCR repertoires in blood. Even with the large sequencing depth, rarefaction of the sorted-subset datasets indicated that sequencing was incomplete. Clonotypes shared by all four sorted-subset donors showed higher generation probabilities than non-shared clonotypes. Pairwise subsampling led to the expectation that sequencing depth would affect the degree of clonotype sharing among donors. Across four donors, about 4.5% of naive CD4, roughly 3.5% of naive CD8, about 2.3% of memory CD4, and approximately 0.4% of memory CD8 clonotypes were shared. Naive subsets generally had larger estimated clonotype richness than memory subsets. The genetic and exposure-history diversity represented was limited by the small number of donors.

A word on this clone: Its cognate antigen has yet to be identified. The sample holds no much larger clone one base away, and base qualities are not on file.

There are 17 amino acids in the CDR3, from cysteine to phenylalanine inclusive. The retained sequence is limited to the CDR3, 51 bases, with the frame set at the first base. Reading the germline V gene (reference sequence) gives CDR1 GTSNPN and CDR2 SVGIG. Unmatched junction bases come to 10, with V trimmed by 0 bases and J by 2 bases. Using the deep immunoSEQ assay, TCR CDR3 regions were amplified from genomic DNA by multiplex PCR. Extracted genomic DNA from each cell subset was distributed evenly across all wells of several immunoSEQ 96-well plates, and each plate was treated as a replicate. Each replicate PCR for sorted subsets received around 200 ng genomic DNA, equal to tens of thousands of T cell genomes. Purified libraries were quantified with a Qubit 3.0 fluorometer, sized on a Bioanalyzer 2100, and re-quantified with the KAPA Library Quantification kit. A separate single-read 150-cycle Illumina NextSeq 550 flow cell was used to sequence each immunoSEQ 96-well plate. In the paper's pipeline: Because only junctional sequences without quality scores were contained in the immunoSEQ output, filtering matching that applied to full-length reads could not be performed. To assign V/J genes and CDR3, sequences were annotated using PyIR, a Python wrapper for IgBLAST v1.9, with IMGT germline references. Any read was removed if the V/J assignment was weak (E-value above 1e-6), the CDR3 was missing, or the read contained stop codons, out-of-frame junctions, or ambiguous translated residues. A V3J clonotype was defined by an identical inferred V gene, J gene, and CDR3 amino acid sequence. Percentage overlap between repertoires was calculated by dividing the number of shared unique clonotypes by the size of the smaller repertoire. Repertoire richness was assessed with RTK rarefaction, the Chao1 estimator, and Recon v2.1 estimates of unobserved clonotypes. For all TCRbeta clonotypes obtained by the gDNA method from four donors, generation probabilities were computed with OLGA. This is the immuneACCESS table as TCRdb keeps it, with only in-frame sequences that have V and J called. A part of the clones is gone; compared with another copy, unresolved V genes explain less than half, and the rest is unexplained. V, J and clone size reflect that table, while D and trimming were determined from the DNA. The sample table contains about 2.1 million clones; only one count was recorded for 80% to 95% of them. The ten largest clones add up to around 1.8% of the sample.

CD8 naive samples consisted of CD45RO-negative cells that were positively selected for CCR7, yielding a CD45RA+CCR7+ population without TemRA cells. The donors were healthy, HIV-negative adults with no recently reported acute infections or vaccinations. Every donor was a Caucasian adult residing in Nashville, Tennessee, USA. Blood was obtained by leukapheresis, after which PBMCs were separated by Ficoll-Histopaque density gradient centrifugation and cryopreserved in liquid nitrogen vapor phase. Analytical flow cytometry was used to check the purity and quantity of every magnetically sorted T cell population. From each sorted fraction, genomic DNA was isolated and quantified by UV absorbance on a Nanodrop 2000c.

Sequencing was performed on naive CD8+ T cells from PBMCs. Explained via the paper, the cell subset or site label denotes: CD45RA+CCR7+. The clonotype comes from a man between 18 and 35 years old in good health. Some clones in this sample may be carry-over from other donors' samples. This receptor chain uses TRBV30 and TRBJ2-7, and 10 junction bases match TRBD2. The CDR3 corresponds to CAWSVPSGSFFTYEQYF. The DNA is as follows: TGTGCCTGGAGTGTACCTAGCGGGAGTTTTTTTACCTACGAGCAGTACTTC.